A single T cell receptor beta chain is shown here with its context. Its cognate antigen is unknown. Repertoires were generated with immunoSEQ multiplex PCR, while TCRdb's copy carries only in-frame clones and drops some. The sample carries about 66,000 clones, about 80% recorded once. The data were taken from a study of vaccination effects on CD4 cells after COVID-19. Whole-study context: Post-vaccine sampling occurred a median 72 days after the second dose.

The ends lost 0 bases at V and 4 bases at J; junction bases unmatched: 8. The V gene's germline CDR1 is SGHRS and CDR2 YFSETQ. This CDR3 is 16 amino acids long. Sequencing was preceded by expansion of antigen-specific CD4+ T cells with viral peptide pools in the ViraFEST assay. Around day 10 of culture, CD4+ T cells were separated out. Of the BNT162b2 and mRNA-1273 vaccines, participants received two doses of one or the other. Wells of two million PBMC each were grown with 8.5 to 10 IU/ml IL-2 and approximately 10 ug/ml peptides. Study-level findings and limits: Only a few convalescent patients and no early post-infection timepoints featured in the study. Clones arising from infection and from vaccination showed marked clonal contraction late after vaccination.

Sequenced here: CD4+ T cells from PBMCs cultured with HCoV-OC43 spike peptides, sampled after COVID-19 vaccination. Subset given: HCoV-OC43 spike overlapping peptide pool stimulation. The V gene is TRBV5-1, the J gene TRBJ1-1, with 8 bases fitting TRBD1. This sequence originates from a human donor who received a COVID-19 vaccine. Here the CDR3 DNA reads TGCGCCAGCAGCTTGGCCTGGCAGGGGGCGGGCACTGAAGCTTTCTTT. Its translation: CASSLAWQGAGTEAFF.